The rows below give T cell receptor beta chains drawn from one sample of a study of identical twins. TCRdb reprocessed the 5' RACE reads with MiXCR, giving one entry per CDR3 protein. This table has 550,000 to 700,000 distinct CDR3 sequences, roughly 9.9% appearing once. These data are also associated with another study on yellow fever vaccine responses in identical twins.

The sequencing input was PBMCs. These receptors all stem from a young woman in good health. Each CDR3 is given with its conserved first and last residue. The D gene is left open where the match is weak. The listing skips clone size in some rows; elsewhere it reads once, few, many or a size class.

V	size	D	J	CDR3	DNA
TRBV29-1	.	TRBD2	TRBJ2-1	CSVQREGSYNEQFF	TGCAGCGTTCAGCGGGAGGGCTCCTACAATGAGCAGTTCTTC
TRBV20-1	few	TRBD1	TRBJ2-7	CSAEGTGNYEQYF	TGCAGTGCTGAAGGGACAGGGAACTACGAGCAGTACTTC
TRBV12-3/TRBV12-4	.	TRBD2	TRBJ2-5	CASSLRTSGTARTQYF	TGTGCCAGCAGTCTCAGGACTAGCGGGACGGCACGGACCCAGTACTTC
TRBV5-6	.	TRBD2	TRBJ2-7	CASSFRREGFYEQYF	TGTGCCAGCAGCTTTCGTCGGGAGGGCTTCTACGAGCAGTACTTC
TRBV12-3/TRBV12-4	many	.	TRBJ2-5	CASSSGNQETQYF	TGTGCCAGCAGCTCGGGAAATCAAGAGACCCAGTACTTC
TRBV12-3/TRBV12-4	.	.	TRBJ2-7	CASSSGRNLYEQYF	TGTGCCAGCAGCAGCGGACGGAACCTCTACGAGCAGTACTTC
TRBV5-1	many	.	TRBJ1-2	CASSLRGRDGYTF	TGCGCCAGCAGCTTGCGGGGGCGGGATGGCTACACCTTC
TRBV5-1	.	TRBD2	TRBJ2-1	CASSLESGSYNEQFF	TGCGCCAGCAGCTTGGAGAGCGGGAGTTACAATGAGCAGTTCTTC
TRBV7-8	many	TRBD2	TRBJ2-1	CASSLVSSGAFF	TGTGCCAGCAGCTTAGTTTCTAGCGGGGCGTTCTTC
TRBV5-1	few	.	TRBJ2-2	CASRLGQPTGELFF	TGCGCCAGCAGGCTCGGCCAACCCACCGGGGAGCTGTTTTTT
TRBV6-5	few	.	TRBJ2-2	CASSYGPLNTGELFF	TGTGCCAGCAGTTACGGACCACTGAACACCGGGGAGCTGTTTTTT
TRBV4-3	.	.	TRBJ2-6	CASSQAAGHNVLTF	TGCGCCAGCAGCCAAGCGGCAGGCCACAACGTCCTGACTTTC
TRBV27	.	TRBD2	TRBJ2-7	CARSLRTSGRARGYEQYF	TGTGCCCGCAGTCTCCGGACTAGCGGGAGGGCCCGGGGCTACGAGCAGTACTTC
TRBV28	.	.	TRBJ2-7	CASSSPWGGSYEQYF	TGTGCCAGCAGTTCCCCGTGGGGCGGGTCGTACGAGCAGTACTTC
TRBV20-1	few	.	TRBJ2-7	CSAQTADALYEQYF	TGCAGTGCTCAGACGGCGGACGCGCTTTACGAGCAGTACTTC
TRBV10-3	many	.	TRBJ1-5	CAIGQGPVQPQHF	TGTGCCATCGGGCAGGGACCCGTTCAGCCCCAGCATTTT
TRBV20-1	few	.	TRBJ2-3	CSARVPGQFTDTQYF	TGCAGTGCTAGAGTCCCCGGACAGTTCACAGATACGCAGTATTTT
TRBV4-2	few	TRBD2	TRBJ2-3	CASSQDGAGVGTDTQYF	TGTGCCAGCAGCCAAGATGGAGCGGGAGTGGGAACAGATACGCAGTATTTT
TRBV5-1	many	.	TRBJ2-7	CASSFRETSNEQYF	TGCGCCAGCAGCTTCCGGGAGACGAGCAACGAGCAGTACTTC
TRBV28	many	.	TRBJ2-7	CASIDRYEQYF	TGTGCCAGCATCGACCGCTACGAGCAGTACTTC
TRBV7-9	.	.	TRBJ2-1	CASSLPVSYNEQFF	TGTGCCAGCAGCTTACCCGTCTCCTACAATGAGCAGTTCTTC
TRBV29-1	few	TRBD1	TRBJ2-3	CSVGIGQGVTDTQYF	TGCAGCGTTGGGATCGGACAGGGTGTCACAGATACGCAGTATTTT
TRBV5-1	many	.	TRBJ2-1	CASSLGLVSSYNEQFF	TGCGCCAGCAGCTTGGGGCTAGTCAGCTCCTACAATGAGCAGTTCTTC
TRBV6-2/TRBV6-3	once	.	TRBJ1-1	CASSYRPGENTEAFF	TGTGCCAGCAGTTACCGCCCCGGGGAGAACACTGAAGCTTTCTTT
TRBV7-2	few	TRBD2	TRBJ2-3	CASSSTSGGAIDTQYF	TGTGCCAGCAGCTCAACTAGCGGGGGGGCGATAGATACGCAGTATTTT
TRBV5-5	few	.	TRBJ2-7	CASSLKIGLEQYF	TGTGCCAGCAGCTTAAAGATCGGCCTCGAGCAGTACTTC
TRBV29-1	many	.	TRBJ1-2	CSVVVVGDLNYGYTF	TGCAGCGTGGTGGTGGTTGGGGACCTAAACTATGGCTACACCTTC
TRBV6-1	.	TRBD2	TRBJ2-3	CASKKGTSGGTDTQYF	TGTGCCAGCAAGAAAGGGACTAGCGGGGGGACGGATACGCAGTATTTT
TRBV18	.	.	TRBJ2-7	CASSPLTGGFNEQYF	TGTGCCAGCTCACCACTCACGGGCGGGTTCAACGAGCAGTACTTC
TRBV7-3	many	.	TRBJ2-2	CASSLILSGTGELFF	TGTGCCAGCAGCTTAATCTTAAGCGGGACCGGGGAGCTGTTTTTT
TRBV20-1	many	.	TRBJ2-7	CSARGSDGPMGWEQYF	TGCAGTGCTAGAGGAAGTGACGGACCGATGGGGTGGGAGCAGTACTTC
TRBV21-1	.	.	TRBJ2-1	CASSTRDQSSYNEQFF	TGTGCCAGCAGCACACGGGACCAGAGCTCCTACAATGAGCAGTTCTTC
TRBV29-1	.	TRBD1	TRBJ1-1	CSAGTENTEAFF	TGCAGCGCCGGGACAGAGAACACTGAAGCTTTCTTT
TRBV11-2	few	.	TRBJ2-2	CASSLWRSSDPGELFF	TGTGCCAGCAGCTTATGGAGGTCGTCTGATCCCGGGGAGCTGTTTTTT
TRBV5-1	.	.	TRBJ1-1	CASSLARDAGTEAFF	TGCGCCAGCAGCTTGGCCAGGGACGCTGGTACTGAAGCTTTCTTT
TRBV7-2	.	TRBD2	TRBJ2-3	CASSVLSGKGWDTQYF	TGTGCCAGCAGCGTCCTGAGCGGGAAGGGTTGGGATACGCAGTATTTT
TRBV12-3/TRBV12-4	many	.	TRBJ2-3	CASSNARGDTQYF	TGTGCCAGCAGTAACGCCCGCGGGGATACGCAGTATTTT
TRBV5-1	.	TRBD2	TRBJ2-2	CASSLGPGLGRAGELFF	TGCGCCAGCAGCTTGGGACCGGGACTAGGTCGAGCCGGGGAGCTGTTTTTT
TRBV7-2	few	.	TRBJ2-7	CASSFSATYEQYF	TGTGCCAGCAGCTTTTCCGCCACCTACGAGCAGTACTTC